The 11 T cell receptor beta chains below all came from one sample that was sequenced in a study of graft-versus-host responses after intestinal transplantation. This table comes from immunoSEQ multiplex PCR, and its TCRdb copy is limited to in-frame clones, with some not included. This repertoire shows about 97,000 clones, around nine tenths found once; its top ten account for approximately 16%. The sample in question was PBMCs, obtained roughly 68 weeks after intestinal transplant. Every receptor here comes from a human patient who received an intestinal transplant, so some T cells may come from the graft donor.

This clone was found once. At one end, the junction sequence differs from germline, possibly due to a read error. Other DNA sequences in the sample encode the same CDR3. V and J are TRBV29-1 and TRBJ2-3; 8 bases fit TRBD2. In germline, CDR1 is SQVTM, CDR2 ANQGSEA. The CDR3 has 15 amino acids. CDR3 nucleotides: TGCAGCGTTCAACCGGGGGGGCGAAGCACGGATACGCAGTATTTT. Protein: CSVQPGGRSTDTQYF.

The rearrangement links TRBV6-5 to TRBJ1-5, with D possibly TRBD1 on 5 matching bases. With 7 bases removed from V and 5 bases from J, the gap between germline ends came to 18 bases. CDR1 and CDR2 (germline): MNHEY, SVGAGI. The CDR3 is 15 amino acids. CDR3 amino acids: CASKRKTDPHQPQHF. The CDR3 bases are TGTGCCAGCAAACGAAAGACAGACCCCCATCAGCCCCAGCATTTT.

CDR3 coding DNA: TGTGCCATCAGTGGGGGTGTCGATCAGCCCCAGCATTTT. Its protein is CAISGGVDQPQHF. V and J are TRBV10-3 and TRBJ1-5, with D hard to call. In germline, CDR1 is ENHRY, CDR2 SYGVKD. CDR3 length: 13 amino acids. Trimming cost V 4 bases and J 5 bases, with 9 bases left between them.

The chain couples TRBV7-6 to TRBJ2-3, with D uncertain. Trimming cost V 6 bases and J 6 bases, with 10 bases left between them. CDR1 and CDR2 from the germline V gene are SGHVS and FNYEAQ. The CDR3 totals 12 residues. In DNA form, the CDR3 reads TGTGCCAGCAGTCAGGCAGGCGATACGCAGTATTTT. Translation gives CASSQAGDTQYF.

The gene calls are TRBV9 and TRBJ2-3, with 10 nucleotides matching TRBD2. The CDR3 runs to 18 residues. Germline lookup yields CDR1 SGDLS and CDR2 YYNGEE. Trimming cost V 0 bases and J 5 bases; bases outside gene matches: 12. The CDR3 bases are TGTGCCAGCAGCGTAGACCAGCGGGGGGGGCTTCCCGGAGATACGCAGTATTTT. It translates to CASSVDQRGGLPGDTQYF.

The chain joins TRBV9 to TRBJ2-7, with a weak D call TRBD1 (6 bases). The CDR3 loop spans 13 amino acids. Germline V gives CDR1 SGDLS, CDR2 YYNGEE. Trimming left V 3 bases short and J 7 bases short, with 14 bases between. This CDR3 is CASSAFQQGEQYF. DNA of the CDR3: TGTGCCAGCAGCGCCTTCCAGCAGGGGGAGCAGTACTTC. Variable domain in full (rest from reference TRBV9 and TRBJ2-7): DSGVTQTPKHLITATGQRVTLRCSPRSGDLSVYWYQQSLDQGLQFLIQYYNGEERAKGNILERFSAQQFPDLHSELNLSSLELGDSALYFCASSAFQQGEQYFGPGTRLTVT.

The CDR3 spells CASSQTGGGETQYF. The CDR3 nucleotides read TGCGCCAGCAGCCAGACAGGGGGCGGTGAGACCCAGTACTTC. The chain employs TRBV5-1 and TRBJ2-5; 10 bases line up with TRBD1. This CDR3 contains 14 residues. V shed 4 bases and J 5 bases; nucleotides not matched to a gene: 5. CDR1 and CDR2 (germline): SGHRS, YFSETQ.

The rearrangement links TRBV27 to TRBJ1-1; D is possibly TRBD1 (5 bases). Trimming stripped 6 bases from V and 2 bases from J, with 10 bases between. Germline V gene lookup returns CDR1 MNHEY and CDR2 SMNVEV (reference sequence). The CDR3 spans 13 residues. Written as DNA, the CDR3 is TGTGCCAGCAGCACGACAGCAAACACTGAAGCTTTCTTT. This codes for CASSTTANTEAFF.

This chain joins TRBV19 and TRBJ1-4; TRBD1 aligns across 10 bases. This CDR3 comprises 16 residues. CDR1 and CDR2 from the germline V gene are LNHDA and SQIVND (reference sequence). The junction had 11 bases not matched to a gene; V was cut back by 8 bases and J by 5 bases. CDR3: CASADRGRFGNEKLFF. In DNA, the CDR3 is TGTGCCAGTGCCGACAGGGGGCGGTTTGGAAATGAAAAACTGTTTTTT.

This chain connects TRBV9 to TRBJ1-3; D unclear. Trimming took 4 bases from V and 1 from J, leaving 12 bases between them. The CDR3 is 15 residues long. The germline gives CDR1 SGDLS, CDR2 YYNGEE. The CDR3 DNA reads TGTGCCAGCAGCCTTTGGGATGGTTCTGGAAACACCATATATTTT. Translation gives CASSLWDGSGNTIYF.

This clone has a single count. The chain joins TRBV7-9 to TRBJ1-1; D remains unclear. The CDR3 loop spans 13 amino acids. Between the trimmed V and J ends, which lost 5 bases and 5 bases, there was a span of 12 bases. Per the germline V gene, CDR1 is SEHNR and CDR2 is FQNEAQ (reference sequence). For the CDR3, the DNA is TGTGCCAGCAGCGTCGGACCCGGAACTGAAGCTTTCTTT. Protein sequence: CASSVGPGTEAFF.